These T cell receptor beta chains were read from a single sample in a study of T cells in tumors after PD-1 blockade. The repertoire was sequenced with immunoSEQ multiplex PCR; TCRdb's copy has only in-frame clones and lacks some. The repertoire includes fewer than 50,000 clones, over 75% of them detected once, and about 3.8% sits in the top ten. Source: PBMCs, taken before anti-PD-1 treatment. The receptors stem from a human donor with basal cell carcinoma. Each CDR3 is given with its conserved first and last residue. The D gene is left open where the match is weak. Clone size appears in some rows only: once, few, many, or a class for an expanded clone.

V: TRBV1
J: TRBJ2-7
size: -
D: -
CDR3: CTSSQDHYPRPSYEQYF
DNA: TGCACCAGCAGCCAAGATCATTACCCACGACCTAGTTACGAGCAGTACTTC

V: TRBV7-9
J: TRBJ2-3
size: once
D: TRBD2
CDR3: CASSLASGGAINTQYF
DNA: TGTGCCAGCAGCTTAGCTAGCGGGGGGGCAATAAATACGCAGTATTTT

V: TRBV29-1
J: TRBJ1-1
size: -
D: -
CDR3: CSVEGRPMNTEAFF
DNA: TGCAGCGTTGAGGGCAGGCCGATGAACACTGAAGCTTTCTTT

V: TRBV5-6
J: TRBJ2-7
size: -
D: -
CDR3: CASSPTGIFYEQYF
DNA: TGTGCCAGCAGCCCCACCGGGATTTTTTACGAGCAGTACTTC

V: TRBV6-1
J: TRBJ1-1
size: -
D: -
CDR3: CASSEKGYNTEAFF
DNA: TGTGCCAGCAGTGAAAAGGGGTACAACACTGAAGCTTTCTTT

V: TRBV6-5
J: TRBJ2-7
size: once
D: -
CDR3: CASRDRGSYEQYF
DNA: TGTGCCAGCAGAGATCGGGGCTCCTACGAGCAGTACTTC

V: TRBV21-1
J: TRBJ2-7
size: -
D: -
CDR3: CASSSVGEGGACEQYF
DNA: TGTGCCAGCAGCAGCGTGGGCGAAGGGGGCGCTTGCGAGCAGTACTTC

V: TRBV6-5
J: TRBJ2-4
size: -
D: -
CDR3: CASGGPTGIQYF
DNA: TGTGCCAGCGGGGGGCCGACGGGCATTCAGTACTTC

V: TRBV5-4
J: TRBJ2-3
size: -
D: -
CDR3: CASSLEGGRNTQYF
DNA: TGTGCCAGCAGCTTGGAGGGGGGGCGGAATACGCAGTATTTT

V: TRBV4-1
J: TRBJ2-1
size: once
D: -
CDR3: CASSQVGQKRDEQFF
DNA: TGCGCCAGCAGCCAAGTAGGACAGAAAAGGGATGAGCAGTTCTTC

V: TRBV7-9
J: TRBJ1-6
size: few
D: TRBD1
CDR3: CASSLLGQGNSPLHF
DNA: TGTGCCAGCAGCTTACTGGGACAGGGTAATTCACCCCTCCACTTT

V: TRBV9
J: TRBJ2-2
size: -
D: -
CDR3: CASPGEHANTGELFF
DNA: TGTGCCAGCCCCGGGGAACATGCGAACACCGGGGAGCTGTTTTTT

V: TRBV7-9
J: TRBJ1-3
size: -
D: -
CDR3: CASSLDTSGGNTIYF
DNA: TGTGCCAGCAGCTTAGACACCTCAGGGGGAAACACCATATATTTT

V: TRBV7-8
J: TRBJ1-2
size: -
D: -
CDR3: CASSNRVVDWGYTF
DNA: TGTGCCAGCAGCAACAGGGTTGTAGACTGGGGCTACACCTTC

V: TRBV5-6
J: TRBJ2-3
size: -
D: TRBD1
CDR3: CASSPDRDYKQYF
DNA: TGTGCCAGCAGCCCGGACAGGGATTACAAGCAGTATTTT

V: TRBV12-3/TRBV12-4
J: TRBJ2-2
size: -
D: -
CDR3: CASSFPGELFF
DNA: TGTGCCAGCAGTTTCCCCGGGGAGCTGTTTTTT